Each of the 9 T cell receptor beta chains below was sequenced from the same sample in a study of T cells in Graves' hyperthyroidism and ophthalmopathy. TCR beta CDR3 sequences were amplified from RNA transcripts. An initial round of RT-PCR targeting the TCR CDR3 relied on the HTBI primer set. One entry per CDR3 protein, called by TCRdb with MiXCR from the multiplex PCR reads. The sample contains approximately 250,000 distinct CDR3 sequences, over 20% of which appear only once. Material for sequencing was blood. The receptors were gathered from a woman in her 40s with Graves' ophthalmopathy.

The table lists this clonotype with many counts. V is TRBV28 and J is TRBJ1-2, with 7 bases identical to TRBD1. CDR1 and CDR2 from the germline V gene are MDHEN and SYDVKM. J lost 5 bases, V lost 6 bases, and 6 bases had no gene match. The CDR3 has 13 amino acids. DNA for the CDR3: TGTGCCAGCAGGGAAGACAGGGTGTATGGCTACACCTTC. Translation gives CASREDRVYGYTF.

In its sample, this clonotype was seen many times. The V and J genes are TRBV20-1 and TRBJ2-5; no definite D call. Germline CDR1 is DFQATT and CDR2 is SNEGSKA (reference sequence). V lost 6 bases and J lost 0, with 8 bases in between. The CDR3 runs to 12 residues. CDR3 coding DNA: TGCAGTGCCAATAACTACCAAGAGACCCAGTACTTC. Translating it yields CSANNYQETQYF.

Worth noting for this clonotype: Compared with germline, one end of the junction differs, possibly owing to a read error. The V and J genes are TRBV20-1 and TRBJ1-2; a possible D gene is TRBD1 (6 bases). This CDR3 is 13 amino acids long. Germline V CDR1 and CDR2: DFQATT, SNEGSKA (reference sequence). The CDR3 is CSAGLQGHYGYIF. The DNA for the CDR3 is TGCAGTGCTGGCCTCCAGGGGCACTATGGCTACATCTTC.

In its sample, this clonotype was seen many times. DNA of the CDR3: TGTGCCAGCAGTTCCCCCGGACGGTACACTGAAGCTTTCTTT. Translation: CASSSPGRYTEAFF. The chain is built from TRBV6-5 and TRBJ1-1; D not resolved. This CDR3 has 14 amino acids. Trimming took 4 bases from V and 3 from J, leaving 12 bases between them. Germline V gene sequence: CDR1 MNHEY, CDR2 SVGAGI.

In this sample, this clonotype turned up many times. V is TRBV20-1 and J is TRBJ1-1; tentative D call: TRBD1 (5 bases). Germline CDR1 DFQATT, CDR2 SNEGSKA (reference sequence). V was trimmed by 6 bases and J by 5 bases, leaving 13 bases between them. There are 12 residues in the CDR3. DNA for the CDR3: TGCAGTGCGCGGGGGGTGGAAACTGAAGCTTTCTTT. Translation: CSARGVETEAFF.

This rearrangement joins TRBV19 to TRBJ1-1; weak D call: TRBD1 (6 bases). The CDR3 sequence is 11 residues long. Germline assignment: CDR1 LNHDA and CDR2 SQIVND (reference sequence). V lost 11 bases and J lost 1, with 8 bases in between. The CDR3 DNA reads as TGTGCCGTACAGGGGAACACTGAAGCTTTCTTT. Residues: CAVQGNTEAFF.

This clonotype came up many times. The genes are TRBV20-1 and TRBJ1-1; no clear D. There are 12 residues in the CDR3. Per germline, CDR1 DFQATT and CDR2 SNEGSKA (reference sequence). Trimming shortened V by 0 bases and J by 5 bases, and 7 bases separated the two germline ends. This CDR3 is CSARDPGTEAFF. The CDR3 nucleotides read TGCAGTGCTAGAGATCCCGGGACTGAAGCTTTCTTT.

This clonotype was counted ten times or more. Written as DNA, the CDR3 is TGTGCCAGCATCGGAGGGAGCGAAGCTTTCTTT. The encoded protein is CASIGGSEAFF. This chain uses TRBV6-1 with TRBJ1-1; no firm D call. The germline V and J ends were trimmed by 7 bases and 8 bases, with 11 bases remaining between them. The CDR3 totals 11 residues. Germline CDR1 is MNHNS and CDR2 is SASEGT.

V and J are TRBV13 and TRBJ1-2; D possibly corresponds to TRBD1 (6 bases). Trimming stripped 1 base from V and 4 bases from J, with 13 bases between. This CDR3 has 15 amino acids. Looked up from germline, CDR1 is PRHDT and CDR2 is FYEKMQ (reference sequence). CDR3 residues: CASSLVGGSGYGYTF. In DNA, the CDR3 is TGTGCCAGCAGCTTAGTTGGGGGCAGTGGCTATGGCTACACCTTC. Looking up the rest from reference TRBV13 and TRBJ1-2 gives the full variable domain: AAGVIQSPRHLIKEKRETATLKCYPIPRHDTVYWYQQGPGQDPQFLISFYEKMQSDKGSIPDRFSAQQFSDYHSELNMSSLELGDSALYFCASSLVGGSGYGYTFGSGTRLTVV.